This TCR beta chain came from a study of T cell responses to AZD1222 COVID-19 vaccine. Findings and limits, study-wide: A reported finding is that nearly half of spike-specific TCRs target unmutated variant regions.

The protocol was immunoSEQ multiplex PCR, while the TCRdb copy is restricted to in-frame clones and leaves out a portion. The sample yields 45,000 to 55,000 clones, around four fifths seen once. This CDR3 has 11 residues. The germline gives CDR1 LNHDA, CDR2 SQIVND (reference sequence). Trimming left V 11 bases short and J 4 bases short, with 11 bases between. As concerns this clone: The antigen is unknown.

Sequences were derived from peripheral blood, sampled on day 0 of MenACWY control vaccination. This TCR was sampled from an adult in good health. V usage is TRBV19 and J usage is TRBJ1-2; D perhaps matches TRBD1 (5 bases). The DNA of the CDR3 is TGTGCCGGTTCAGGGATCTATGGCTACACCTTC. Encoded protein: CAGSGIYGYTF. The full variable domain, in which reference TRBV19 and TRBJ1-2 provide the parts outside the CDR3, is DGGITQSPKYLFRKEGQNVTLSCEQNLNHDAMYWYRQDPGQGLRLIYYSQIVNDFQKGDIAEGYSVSREKKESFPLTVTSAQKNPTAFYLCAGSGIYGYTFGSGTRLTVV.